This T cell receptor beta chain was recorded in a study of T cell responses to AZD1222 COVID-19 vaccine (dated by TCRdb to the early 2020s). Broadly, across the study: A total of 230 to 250 trial participants underwent TCR sequencing, of whom about 210 received two doses of AZD1222 and about 25 received two doses of the MenACWY control vaccine. Enrollment into the trials was organized by age into subgroups of 18-55, 56-69 and 70-plus years, and those subgroups contained roughly 150, 30 and 60 TCR-sequenced participants, respectively.

Paper-wide results and their limitations: Only six or seven AZD1222 recipients were SARS-CoV-2 seropositive at baseline, limiting conclusions about previously exposed vaccinees. The whole spike protein was spanned by vaccine-associated CD4 TCRs, and dominant responses were seen in regions 160-218 and 743-854. In the small 56-69-year group, the increase in depth fell short of significance, most likely because of low power. Epitopes outside the regions mutated in the B.1.351 and B.1.1.7 variants were reportedly recognized by nearly half of the unique spike-specific TCRs. After two AZD1222 doses, both the breadth and the depth of spike-specific TCRs were significantly higher than at day 0 and than in MenACWY recipients. No day 14 peak-response samples were available, so repertoires were characterized only after the peak T cell response. Most participants were white British and females outnumbered males, and the authors suggested that clonal diversity may have been underestimated.

The CDR3 regions of human TCRbeta chains were subjected to immunosequencing. For the original study's pipeline: TCRs in the repertoires were matched against a reference library of SARS-CoV-2-specific TCRs that had been generated with the MIRA antigen-specificity platform. Breadth was defined as the fraction of unique TCRs that were SARS-CoV-2-associated, and depth was defined as the fraction of total T cells that were SARS-CoV-2-associated. Using the MIRA data, every spike-specific TCR was mapped to the spike region that the TCR reacted to and assigned to either a CD4 or a CD8 class. Log10-transformed breadth and depth values were compared by one-way ANOVA with Sidak's multiple comparisons tests. This immuneACCESS table, as held by TCRdb, lists in-frame sequences with V and J called but not all clones. Of the missing ones, under half trace to an unresolved V gene in checked studies; the others have no known cause. Clone size and the V and J calls come from that table; the DNA yielded D and trimming. The sample table shows some 200,000 clones, and approximately 92% are seen once. In total, the top ten clones hold less than 4% of the sample.

For CDR1 and CDR2, the germline V gene lists SGDLS and YYNGEE. V is reduced by 0 bases and J by 7 bases, leaving a spacing of 7 bases between them. Spanning cysteine to phenylalanine, the CDR3 consists of 12 amino acids. Only the CDR3 DNA is retained, 36 bases long and in frame from the first base. What the time point label conveys for this sample: about 28 days (+/-7) after the second vaccine dose. According to the study, the label for this sample's treatment or condition signals: meningococcal conjugate vaccine given as trial control. Samples from vaccinated people were obtained from the UK trials COV001 and COV002, which included a single-blind randomized controlled phase 2/3 trial of AZD1222 (ChAdOx1 nCoV-19) in healthy adults. Trial participant PBMC samples were collected at day 0 and day 28 after the second dose for TCRbeta chain sequencing. On this clone: This clone's antigen is unknown. There are no base qualities to consult, and no much larger clone falls within one base.

Sequenced material: peripheral blood, taken 28 days after the second dose of the MenACWY control vaccine. In this chain, TRBV9 is recombined with TRBJ1-2, with the D gene not confidently named. The sequence derives from an adult who received the MenACWY meningococcal vaccine as a control. CDR3 region: CASSVDGFGYTF. The DNA reads as follows: TGTGCCAGCAGCGTAGACGGATTTGGCTACACCTTC.